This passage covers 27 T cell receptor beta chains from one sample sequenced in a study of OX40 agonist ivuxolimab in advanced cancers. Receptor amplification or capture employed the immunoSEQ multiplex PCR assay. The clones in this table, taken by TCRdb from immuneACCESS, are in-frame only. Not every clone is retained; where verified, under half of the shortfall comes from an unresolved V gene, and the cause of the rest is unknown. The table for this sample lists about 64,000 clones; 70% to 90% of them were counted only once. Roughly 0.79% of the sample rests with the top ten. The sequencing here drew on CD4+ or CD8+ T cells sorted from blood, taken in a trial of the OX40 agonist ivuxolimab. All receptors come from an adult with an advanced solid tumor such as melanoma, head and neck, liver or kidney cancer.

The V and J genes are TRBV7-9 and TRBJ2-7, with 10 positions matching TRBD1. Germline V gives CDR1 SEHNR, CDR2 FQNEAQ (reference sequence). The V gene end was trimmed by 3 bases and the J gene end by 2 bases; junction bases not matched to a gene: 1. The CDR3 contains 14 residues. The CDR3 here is CASSFGTGAYEQYF. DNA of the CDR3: TGTGCCAGCAGCTTTGGGACAGGGGCCTACGAGCAGTACTTC.

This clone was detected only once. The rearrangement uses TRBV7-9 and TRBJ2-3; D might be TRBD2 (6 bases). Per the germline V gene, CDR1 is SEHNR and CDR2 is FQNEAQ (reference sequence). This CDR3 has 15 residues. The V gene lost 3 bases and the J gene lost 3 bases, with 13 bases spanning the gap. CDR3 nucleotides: TGTGCCAGCAGCTTTAGCGGAGCTTCGACAGATACGCAGTATTTT. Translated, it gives CASSFSGASTDTQYF.

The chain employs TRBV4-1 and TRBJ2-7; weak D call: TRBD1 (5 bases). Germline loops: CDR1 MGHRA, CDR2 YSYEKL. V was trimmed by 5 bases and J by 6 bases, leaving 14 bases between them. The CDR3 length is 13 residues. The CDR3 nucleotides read TGCGCCAGCAGCTCTTACAGGACCCGCGAGCAGTACTTC. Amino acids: CASSSYRTREQYF.

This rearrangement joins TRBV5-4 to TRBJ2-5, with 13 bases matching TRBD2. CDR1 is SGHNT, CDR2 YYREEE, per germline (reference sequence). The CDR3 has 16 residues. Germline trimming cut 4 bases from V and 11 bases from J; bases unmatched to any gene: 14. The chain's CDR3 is CASSDGTSGARGEQYF. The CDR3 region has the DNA TGTGCCAGCAGCGACGGGACTAGCGGGGCGAGGGGGGAGCAGTACTTC.

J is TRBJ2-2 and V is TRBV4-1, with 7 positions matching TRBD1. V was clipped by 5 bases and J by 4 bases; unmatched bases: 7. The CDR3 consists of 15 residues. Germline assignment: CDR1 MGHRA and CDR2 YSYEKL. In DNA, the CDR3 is TGCGCCAGCAGCGTTCCGACAGGGTCCACCGGGGAGCTGTTTTTT. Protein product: CASSVPTGSTGELFF.

CDR3 sequence (DNA): TGTGCCAGCAGCTTCCCGGGACTAGCGACAGATACGCAGTATTTT. Translation: CASSFPGLATDTQYF. This chain connects TRBV7-8 to TRBJ2-3; the match to TRBD2 covers 10 bases. Germline CDR1 and CDR2: SGHVS and FQNEAQ. The CDR3 length is 15 residues. V was clipped by 3 bases and J by 3 bases; unmatched bases: 3.

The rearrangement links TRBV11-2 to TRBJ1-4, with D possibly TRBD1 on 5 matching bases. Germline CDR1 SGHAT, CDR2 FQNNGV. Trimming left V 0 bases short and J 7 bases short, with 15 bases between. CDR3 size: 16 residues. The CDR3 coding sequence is TGTGCCAGCAGCTTAGATCCTACAGGCCCGGGTGAAAAACTGTTTTTT. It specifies CASSLDPTGPGEKLFF. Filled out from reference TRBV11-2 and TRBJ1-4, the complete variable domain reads EAGVAQSPRYKIIEKRQSVAFWCNPISGHATLYWYQQILGQGPKLLIQFQNNGVVDDSQLPKDRFSAERLKGVDSTLKIQPAKLEDSAVYLCASSLDPTGPGEKLFFGSGTQLSVL.

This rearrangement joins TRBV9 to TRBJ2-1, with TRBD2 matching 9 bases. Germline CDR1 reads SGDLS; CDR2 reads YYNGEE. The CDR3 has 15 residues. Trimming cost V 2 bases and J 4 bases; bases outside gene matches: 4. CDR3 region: CASSVRLAAYNEQFF. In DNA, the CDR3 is TGTGCCAGCAGCGTTAGACTAGCGGCGTACAATGAGCAGTTCTTC.

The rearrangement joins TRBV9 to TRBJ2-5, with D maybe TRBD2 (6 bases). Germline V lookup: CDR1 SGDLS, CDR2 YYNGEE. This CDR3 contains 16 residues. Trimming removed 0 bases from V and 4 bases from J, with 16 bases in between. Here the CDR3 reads CASSVEVGGSGETQYF. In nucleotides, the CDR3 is TGTGCCAGCAGCGTAGAGGTTGGGGGGAGCGGAGAGACCCAGTACTTC.

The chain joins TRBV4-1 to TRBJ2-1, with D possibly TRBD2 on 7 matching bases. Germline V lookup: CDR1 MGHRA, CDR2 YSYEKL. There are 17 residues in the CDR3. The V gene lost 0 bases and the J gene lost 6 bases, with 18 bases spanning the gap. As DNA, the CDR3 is TGCGCCAGCAGCCAAGATGGGGGGGGGCCTTCGCTCAATGAGCAGTTCTTC. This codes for CASSQDGGGPSLNEQFF.

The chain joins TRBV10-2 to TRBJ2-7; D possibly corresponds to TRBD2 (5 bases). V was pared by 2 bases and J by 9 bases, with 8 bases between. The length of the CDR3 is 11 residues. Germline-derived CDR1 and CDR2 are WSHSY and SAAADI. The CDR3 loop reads CASSEGRGQYF. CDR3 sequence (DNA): TGCGCCAGCAGTGAGGGCCGGGGGCAGTACTTC.

The CDR3 sequence: CASSPPLGSGANVLTF. CDR3 nucleotides: TGTGCCAGCTCACCACCGTTGGGCTCTGGGGCCAACGTCCTGACTTTC. This chain uses TRBV18 with TRBJ2-6; D unresolved. Per germline, CDR1 KGHSH and CDR2 LQKENI. The CDR3 covers 16 residues. Deletions cut 0 bases from V and 0 bases from J, with 6 bases between.

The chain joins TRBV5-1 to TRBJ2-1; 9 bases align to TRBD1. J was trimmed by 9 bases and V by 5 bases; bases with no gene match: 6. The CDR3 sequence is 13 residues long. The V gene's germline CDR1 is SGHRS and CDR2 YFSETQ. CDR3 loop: CASRPQGASEQFF. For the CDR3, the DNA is TGCGCCAGCAGACCACAGGGGGCGAGTGAGCAGTTCTTC.

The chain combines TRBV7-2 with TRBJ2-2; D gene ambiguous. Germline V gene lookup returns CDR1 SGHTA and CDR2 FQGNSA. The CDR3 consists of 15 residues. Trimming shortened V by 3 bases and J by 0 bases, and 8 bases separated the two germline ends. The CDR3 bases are TGTGCCAGCAGCTTCCACGATACGAACACCGGGGAGCTGTTTTTT. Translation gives CASSFHDTNTGELFF.

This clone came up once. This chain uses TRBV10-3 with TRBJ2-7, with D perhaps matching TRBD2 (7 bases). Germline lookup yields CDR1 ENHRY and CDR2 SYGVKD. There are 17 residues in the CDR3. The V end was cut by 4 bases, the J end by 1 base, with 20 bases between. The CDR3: CAISASSGGPKSYEQYF. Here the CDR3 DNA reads TGTGCCATCAGTGCCTCCTCGGGGGGCCCAAAATCCTACGAGCAGTACTTC.

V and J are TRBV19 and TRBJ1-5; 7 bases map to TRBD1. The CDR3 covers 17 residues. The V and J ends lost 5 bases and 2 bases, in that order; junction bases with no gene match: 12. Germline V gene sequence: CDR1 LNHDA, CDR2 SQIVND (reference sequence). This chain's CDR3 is CASSSGTAYAGNQPQHF. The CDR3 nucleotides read TGTGCCAGTAGTTCCGGGACAGCGTATGCGGGCAATCAGCCCCAGCATTTT.

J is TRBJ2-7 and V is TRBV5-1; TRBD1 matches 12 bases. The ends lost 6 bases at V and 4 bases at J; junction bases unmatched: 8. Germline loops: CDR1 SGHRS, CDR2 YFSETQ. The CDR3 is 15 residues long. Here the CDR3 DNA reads TGCGCCAGCACCGAAGGGACAGGGGGCGCGTACGAGCAGTACTTC. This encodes CASTEGTGGAYEQYF. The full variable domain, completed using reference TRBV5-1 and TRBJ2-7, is KAGVTQTPRYLIKTRGQQVTLSCSPISGHRSVSWYQQTPGQGLQFLFEYFSETQRNKGNFPGRFSGRQFSNSRSEMNVSTLELGDSALYLCASTEGTGGAYEQYFGPGTRLTVT.

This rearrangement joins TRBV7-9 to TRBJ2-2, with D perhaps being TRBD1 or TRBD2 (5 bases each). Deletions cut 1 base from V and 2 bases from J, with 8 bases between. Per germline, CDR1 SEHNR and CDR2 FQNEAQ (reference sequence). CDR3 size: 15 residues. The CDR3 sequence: CASSLGGYNTGELFF. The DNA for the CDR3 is TGTGCCAGCAGCTTAGGGGGGTACAACACCGGGGAGCTGTTTTTT.

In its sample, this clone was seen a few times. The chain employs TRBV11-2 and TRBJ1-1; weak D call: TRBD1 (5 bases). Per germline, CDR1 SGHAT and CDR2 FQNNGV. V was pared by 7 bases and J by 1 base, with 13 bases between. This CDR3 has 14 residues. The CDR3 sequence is CASKKGHSNTEAFF. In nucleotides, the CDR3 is TGTGCCAGCAAAAAAGGACACTCGAACACTGAAGCTTTCTTT.

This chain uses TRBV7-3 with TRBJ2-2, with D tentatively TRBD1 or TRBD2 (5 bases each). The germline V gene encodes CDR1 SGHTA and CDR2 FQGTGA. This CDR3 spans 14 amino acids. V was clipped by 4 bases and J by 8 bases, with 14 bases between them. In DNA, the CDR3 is TGTGCCAGCAGCTGGGCCGGGACCGAAGGGGAGCTGTTTTTT. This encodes CASSWAGTEGELFF.

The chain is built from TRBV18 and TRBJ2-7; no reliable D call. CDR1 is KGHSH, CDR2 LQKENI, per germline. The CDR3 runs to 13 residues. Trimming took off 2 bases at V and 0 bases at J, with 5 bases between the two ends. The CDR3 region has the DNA TGTGCCAGCTCACCAAGGGCCTCCTACGAGCAGTACTTC. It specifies CASSPRASYEQYF.

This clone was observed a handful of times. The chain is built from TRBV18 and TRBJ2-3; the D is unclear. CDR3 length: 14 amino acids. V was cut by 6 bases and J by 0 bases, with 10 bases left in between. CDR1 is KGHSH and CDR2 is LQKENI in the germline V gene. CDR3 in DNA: TGTGCCAGCTCTATTGAGGCTAGCACAGATACGCAGTATTTT. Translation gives CASSIEASTDTQYF. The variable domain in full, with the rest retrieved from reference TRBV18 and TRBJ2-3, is NAGVMQNPRHLVRRRGQEARLRCSPMKGHSHVYWYRQLPEEGLKFMVYLQKENIIDESGMPKERFSAEFPKEGPSILRIQQVVRGDSAAYFCASSIEASTDTQYFGPGTRLTVL.

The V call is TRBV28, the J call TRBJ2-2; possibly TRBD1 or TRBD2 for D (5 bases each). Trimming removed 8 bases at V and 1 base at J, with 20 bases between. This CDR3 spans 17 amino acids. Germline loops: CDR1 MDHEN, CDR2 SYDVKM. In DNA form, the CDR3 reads TGTGCCAGCTTGAACCCGGGCGTTGGGGGGAACACCGGGGAGCTGTTTTTT. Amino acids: CASLNPGVGGNTGELFF.

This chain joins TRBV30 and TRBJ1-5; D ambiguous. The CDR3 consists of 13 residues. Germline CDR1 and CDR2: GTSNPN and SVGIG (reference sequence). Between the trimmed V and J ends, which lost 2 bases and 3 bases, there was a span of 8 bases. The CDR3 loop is CAWSRADNQPQHF. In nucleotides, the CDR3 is TGTGCCTGGAGTAGGGCAGACAATCAGCCCCAGCATTTT.

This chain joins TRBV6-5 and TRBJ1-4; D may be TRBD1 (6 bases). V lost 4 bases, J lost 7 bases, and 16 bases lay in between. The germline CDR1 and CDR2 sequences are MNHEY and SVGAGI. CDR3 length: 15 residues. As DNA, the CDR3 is TGTGCCAGCAGTTTACAGGGCGGGTGGGGTGAAAAACTGTTTTTT. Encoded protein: CASSLQGGWGEKLFF.

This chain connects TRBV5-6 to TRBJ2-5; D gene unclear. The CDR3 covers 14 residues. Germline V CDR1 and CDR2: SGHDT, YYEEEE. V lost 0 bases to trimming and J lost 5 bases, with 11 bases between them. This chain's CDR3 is CASSLGVGRETQYF. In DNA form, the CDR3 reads TGTGCCAGCAGCTTGGGAGTGGGTCGGGAGACCCAGTACTTC.

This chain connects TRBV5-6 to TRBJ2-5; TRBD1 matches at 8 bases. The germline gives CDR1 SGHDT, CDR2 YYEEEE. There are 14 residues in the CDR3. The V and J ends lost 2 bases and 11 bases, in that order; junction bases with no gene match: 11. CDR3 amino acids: CASSFSDRGSEQYF. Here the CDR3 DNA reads TGTGCCAGCAGCTTTAGTGACAGGGGCTCGGAGCAGTACTTC. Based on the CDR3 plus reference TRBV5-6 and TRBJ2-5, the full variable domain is DAGVTQSPTHLIKTRGQQVTLRCSPKSGHDTVSWYQQALGQGPQFIFQYYEEEERQRGNFPDRFSGHQFPNYSSELNVNALLLGDSALYLCASSFSDRGSEQYFGPGTRLLVL.